This entry features one T cell receptor beta chain sequence. TCRdb keeps only in-frame clones here, not all; method: immunoSEQ multiplex PCR. The table lists around 140,000 clones, about 90% of them singletons, with approximately 4% in the top ten. The data were obtained in a study of T cell responses to AZD1222 COVID-19 vaccine. The V and J ends lost 7 bases and 2 bases respectively, with 17 bases between them. There are 15 residues in the CDR3. In germline, CDR1 is SGHVS, CDR2 FQNEAQ. This sequence originates from an adult who received the AZD1222 COVID-19 vaccine. The chain is built from TRBV7-8 and TRBJ2-5; a possible D gene is TRBD2 (7 bases). The sequencing here drew on peripheral blood, taken 28 days after the second AZD1222 dose. CDR3 loop: CASTPTGGPQETQYF. CDR3 nucleotide sequence: TGTGCCAGCACCCCTACCGGGGGGCCACAAGAGACCCAGTACTTC.